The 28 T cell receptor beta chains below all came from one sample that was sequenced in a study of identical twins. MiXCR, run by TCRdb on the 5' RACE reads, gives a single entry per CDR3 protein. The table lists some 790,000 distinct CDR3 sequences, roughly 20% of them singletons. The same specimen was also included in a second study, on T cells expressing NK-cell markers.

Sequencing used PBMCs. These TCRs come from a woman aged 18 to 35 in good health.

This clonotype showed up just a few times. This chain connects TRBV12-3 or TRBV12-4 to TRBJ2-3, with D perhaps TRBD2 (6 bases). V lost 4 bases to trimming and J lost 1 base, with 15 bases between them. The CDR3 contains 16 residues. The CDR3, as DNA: TGTGCCAGCAGTTCCCCCGGGGGTTCTCGCACAGATACGCAGTATTTT. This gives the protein CASSSPGGSRTDTQYF.

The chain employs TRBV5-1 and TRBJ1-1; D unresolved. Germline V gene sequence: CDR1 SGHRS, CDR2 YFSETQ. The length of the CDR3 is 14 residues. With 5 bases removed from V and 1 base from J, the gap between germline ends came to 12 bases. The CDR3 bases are TGCGCCAGCAGTCACACGAGCCAGAACACTGAAGCTTTCTTT. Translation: CASSHTSQNTEAFF.

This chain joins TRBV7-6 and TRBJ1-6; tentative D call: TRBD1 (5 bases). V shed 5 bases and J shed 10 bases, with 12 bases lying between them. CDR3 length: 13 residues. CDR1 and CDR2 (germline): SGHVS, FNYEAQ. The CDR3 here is CASSAGLSSPLHF. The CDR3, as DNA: TGTGCCAGCAGCGCGGGGCTTAGCTCACCCCTCCACTTT.

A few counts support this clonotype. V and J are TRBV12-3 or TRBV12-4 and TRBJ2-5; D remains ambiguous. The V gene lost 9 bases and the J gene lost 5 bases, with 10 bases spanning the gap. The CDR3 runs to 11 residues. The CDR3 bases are TGTGCCAGTGGCCCGAGTGAGACCCAGTACTTC. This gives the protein CASGPSETQYF.

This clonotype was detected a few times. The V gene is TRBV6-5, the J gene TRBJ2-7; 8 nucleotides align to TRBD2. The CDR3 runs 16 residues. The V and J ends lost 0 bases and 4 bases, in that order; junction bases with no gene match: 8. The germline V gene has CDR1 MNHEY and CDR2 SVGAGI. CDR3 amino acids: CASSYSKRGLPYEQYF. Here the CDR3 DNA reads TGTGCCAGCAGTTACTCCAAGCGGGGGCTCCCTTACGAGCAGTACTTC.

The CDR3 here is CATSNGGGSGADTQYF. As DNA, the CDR3 is TGTGCCACCAGCAATGGTGGAGGGTCGGGAGCAGATACGCAGTATTTT. This chain links TRBV15 with TRBJ2-3; D may be TRBD2 (6 bases). Germline loops: CDR1 LNHNV, CDR2 YYDKDF (reference sequence). V gave up 4 bases and J gave up 4 bases, with 18 bases separating them. CDR3 length: 16 residues. The entire variable domain, with the rest obtained from reference TRBV15 and TRBJ2-3, is as follows: DAMVIQNPRYQVTQFGKPVTLSCSQTLNHNVMYWYQQKSSQAPKLLFHYYDKDFNNEADTPDNFQSRRPNTSFCFLDIRSPGLGDTAMYLCATSNGGGSGADTQYFGPGTRLTVL.

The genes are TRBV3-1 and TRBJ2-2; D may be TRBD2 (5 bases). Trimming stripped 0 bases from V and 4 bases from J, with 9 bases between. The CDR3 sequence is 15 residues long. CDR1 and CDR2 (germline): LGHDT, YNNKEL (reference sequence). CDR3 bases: TGTGCCAGCAGCCAAGACCGAGGAGGCACCGGGGAGCTGTTTTTT. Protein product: CASSQDRGGTGELFF.

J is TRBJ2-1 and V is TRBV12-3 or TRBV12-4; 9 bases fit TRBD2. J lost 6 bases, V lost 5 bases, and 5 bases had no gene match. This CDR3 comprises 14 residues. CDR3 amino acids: CASSLTSGANEQFF. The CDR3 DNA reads TGTGCCAGCAGTCTGACTAGCGGAGCCAATGAGCAGTTCTTC.

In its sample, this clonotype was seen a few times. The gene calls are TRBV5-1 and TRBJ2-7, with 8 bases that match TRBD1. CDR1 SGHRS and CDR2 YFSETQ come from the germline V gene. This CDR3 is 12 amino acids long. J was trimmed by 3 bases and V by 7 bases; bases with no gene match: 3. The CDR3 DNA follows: TGCGCCAGCCTGGACAGGGACTACGAGCAGTACTTC. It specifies CASLDRDYEQYF.

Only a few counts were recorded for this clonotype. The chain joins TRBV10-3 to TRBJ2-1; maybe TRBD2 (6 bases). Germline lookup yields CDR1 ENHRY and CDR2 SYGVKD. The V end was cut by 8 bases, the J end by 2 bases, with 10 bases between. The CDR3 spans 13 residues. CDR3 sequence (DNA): TGTGCCATCGCTACTAGCCCCTACAATGAGCAGTTCTTC. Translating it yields CAIATSPYNEQFF.

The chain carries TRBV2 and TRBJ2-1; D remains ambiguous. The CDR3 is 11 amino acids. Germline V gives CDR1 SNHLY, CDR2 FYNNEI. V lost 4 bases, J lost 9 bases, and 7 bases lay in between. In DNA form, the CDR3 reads TGTGCCAGCAGTGGATACCCTGAGCAGTTCTTC. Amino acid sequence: CASSGYPEQFF.

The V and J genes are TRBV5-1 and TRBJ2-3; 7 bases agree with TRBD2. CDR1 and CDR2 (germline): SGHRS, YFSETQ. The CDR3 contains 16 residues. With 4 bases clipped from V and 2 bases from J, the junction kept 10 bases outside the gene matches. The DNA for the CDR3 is TGCGCCAGCAGCGGTGGACTAGTCGGAAACACAGATACGCAGTATTTT. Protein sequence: CASSGGLVGNTDTQYF.

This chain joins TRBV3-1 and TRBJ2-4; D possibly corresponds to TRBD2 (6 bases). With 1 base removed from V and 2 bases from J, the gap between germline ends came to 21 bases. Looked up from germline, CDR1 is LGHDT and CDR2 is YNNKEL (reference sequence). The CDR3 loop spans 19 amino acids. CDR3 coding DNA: TGTGCCAGCAGCCAAGCCTGGTCCGGAGGGGTTATTACCAAAAACATTCAGTACTTC. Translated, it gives CASSQAWSGGVITKNIQYF.

The CDR3 loop reads CASSRTWQGETQYF. CDR3 sequence (DNA): TGCGCCAGCAGCCGGACTTGGCAGGGTGAGACCCAGTACTTC. V usage is TRBV5-1 and J usage is TRBJ2-5; the D gene could be TRBD1 or TRBD2 (5 bases each). Germline loops: CDR1 SGHRS, CDR2 YFSETQ. The CDR3 has 14 amino acids. V gave up 4 bases and J gave up 5 bases, with 15 bases separating them.

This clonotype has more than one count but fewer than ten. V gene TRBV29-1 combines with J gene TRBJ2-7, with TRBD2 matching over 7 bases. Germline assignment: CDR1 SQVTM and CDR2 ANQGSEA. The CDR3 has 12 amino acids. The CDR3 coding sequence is TGCGGAGCGGCAGGACTAGACCACGAGCAGTACTTC. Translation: CGAAGLDHEQYF.

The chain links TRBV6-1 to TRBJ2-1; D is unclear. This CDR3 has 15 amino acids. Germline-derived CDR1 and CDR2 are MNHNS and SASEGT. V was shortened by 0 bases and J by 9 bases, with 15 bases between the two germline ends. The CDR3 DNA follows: TGTGCCAGCAGTGAAGCTGCGGCCATAATCGGTGAGCAGTTCTTC. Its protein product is CASSEAAAIIGEQFF.

The DNA of the CDR3 is TGCAGTGCTAGAGATTTCAGCGGGGACACAGATACGCAGTATTTT. This gives the protein CSARDFSGDTDTQYF. The chain is built from TRBV20-1 and TRBJ2-3, with 7 positions matching TRBD2. Germline values: CDR1 DFQATT, CDR2 SNEGSKA (reference sequence). Trimming removed 0 bases from V and 2 bases from J; junction bases left unmatched: 5. There are 15 residues in the CDR3.

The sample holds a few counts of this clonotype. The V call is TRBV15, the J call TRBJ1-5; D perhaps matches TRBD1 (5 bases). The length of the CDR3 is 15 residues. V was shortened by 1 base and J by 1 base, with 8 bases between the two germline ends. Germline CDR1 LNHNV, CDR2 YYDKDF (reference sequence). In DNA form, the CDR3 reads TGTGCCACCAGCAGAGTCCGGGGCAGCAATCAGCCCCAGCATTTT. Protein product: CATSRVRGSNQPQHF.

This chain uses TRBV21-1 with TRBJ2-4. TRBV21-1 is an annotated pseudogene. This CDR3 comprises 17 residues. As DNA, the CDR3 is TGTGCCAGCAGAAAAGAACGGGGTCCTTCCCCCAAAAACATTCAGTACTTC. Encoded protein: CASRKERGPSPKNIQYF.

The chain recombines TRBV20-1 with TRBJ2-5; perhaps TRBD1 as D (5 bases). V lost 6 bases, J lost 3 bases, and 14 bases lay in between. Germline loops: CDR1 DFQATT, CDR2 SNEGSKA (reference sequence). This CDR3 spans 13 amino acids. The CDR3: CSAYSGLEETQYF. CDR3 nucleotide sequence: TGCAGTGCGTACTCAGGGCTGGAAGAGACCCAGTACTTC.

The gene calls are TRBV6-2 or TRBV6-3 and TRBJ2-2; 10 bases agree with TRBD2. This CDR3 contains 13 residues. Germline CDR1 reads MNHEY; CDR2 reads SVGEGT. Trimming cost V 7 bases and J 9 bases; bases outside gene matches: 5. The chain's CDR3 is CASKREGLRELFF. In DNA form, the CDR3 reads TGTGCCAGCAAGCGGGAGGGCCTCCGGGAGCTGTTTTTT.

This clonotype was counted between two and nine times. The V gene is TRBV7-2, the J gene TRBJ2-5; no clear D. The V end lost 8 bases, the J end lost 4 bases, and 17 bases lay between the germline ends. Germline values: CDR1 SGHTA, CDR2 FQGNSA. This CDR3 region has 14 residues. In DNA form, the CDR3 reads TGTGCCAGCGTCCAGCGCAGGACGGGAGAGACCCAGTACTTC. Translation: CASVQRRTGETQYF.

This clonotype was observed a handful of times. The CDR3 bases are TGCGCCAGCAGTGAGCTCTCTAGCGACCACTACAATGAGCAGTTCTTC. Its translation: CASSELSSDHYNEQFF. J is TRBJ2-1 and V is TRBV10-1, with D maybe TRBD2 (6 bases). Per germline, CDR1 WNHNN and CDR2 SYGVQD (reference sequence). This CDR3 has 16 residues. V was trimmed by 2 bases and J by 3 bases, leaving 14 bases between them.

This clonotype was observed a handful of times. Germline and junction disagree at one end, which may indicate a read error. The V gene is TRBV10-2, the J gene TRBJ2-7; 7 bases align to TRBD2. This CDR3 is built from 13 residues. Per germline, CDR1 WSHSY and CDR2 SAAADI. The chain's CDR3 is CASSGGRGDEQYF. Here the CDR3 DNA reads TGCGCCAGCAGTGGTGGGAGGGGCGACGAGCAGTATTTC.

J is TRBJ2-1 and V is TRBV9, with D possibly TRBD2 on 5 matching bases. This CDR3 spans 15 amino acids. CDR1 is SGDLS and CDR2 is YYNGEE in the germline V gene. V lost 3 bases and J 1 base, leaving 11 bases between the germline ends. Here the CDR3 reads CASSATRGSYNEQFF. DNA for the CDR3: TGTGCCAGCAGCGCCACTAGAGGGTCCTACAATGAGCAGTTCTTC.

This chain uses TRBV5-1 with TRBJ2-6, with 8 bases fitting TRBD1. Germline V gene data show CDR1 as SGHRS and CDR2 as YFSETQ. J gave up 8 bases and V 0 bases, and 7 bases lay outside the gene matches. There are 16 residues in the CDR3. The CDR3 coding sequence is TGCGCCAGCAGCTTGGGGGCAGGGGGCTATTCCAACGTCCTGACTTTC. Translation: CASSLGAGGYSNVLTF.

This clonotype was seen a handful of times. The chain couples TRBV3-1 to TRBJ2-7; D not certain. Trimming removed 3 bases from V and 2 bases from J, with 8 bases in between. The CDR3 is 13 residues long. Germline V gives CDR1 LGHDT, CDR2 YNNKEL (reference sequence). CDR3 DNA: TGTGCCAGCAGCCACGACGGGCCCTACGAGCAGTACTTC. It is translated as CASSHDGPYEQYF.

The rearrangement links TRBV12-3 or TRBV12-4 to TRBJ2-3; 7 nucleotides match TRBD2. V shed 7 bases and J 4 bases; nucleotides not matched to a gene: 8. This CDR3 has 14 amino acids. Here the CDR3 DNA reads TGTGCCAGCACCCCGAGGGGAGGGCCAGATACGCAGTATTTT. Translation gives CASTPRGGPDTQYF.